A single sample gave rise to the 18 T cell receptor beta chains below, sequenced in a study of radiotherapy plus CTLA-4 blockade in lung cancer. Generated by immunoSEQ multiplex PCR, the TCRdb table keeps only in-frame clones and is missing some. The top ten hold 7.1% of the sample, which has around 72,000 clones, roughly 75% seen once. Specimen: peripheral blood, collected from a patient treated with radiotherapy plus ipilimumab. These receptors all stem from a human donor with non-small cell lung cancer who had a complete response to radiotherapy plus ipilimumab.

Worth noting for this clone: The sample holds other DNA sequences that translate to the same CDR3. The genes are TRBV19 and TRBJ1-1; TRBD1 is a possible D gene (6 bases). The length of the CDR3 is 14 residues. Looked up from germline, CDR1 is LNHDA and CDR2 is SQIVND (reference sequence). V gave up 4 bases and J gave up 1 base, with 10 bases separating them. This CDR3 is CASSKQGGNTEAFF. Here the CDR3 DNA reads TGTGCCAGTAGTAAACAGGGAGGGAACACTGAAGCTTTCTTT.

This chain joins TRBV27 and TRBJ2-1; perhaps TRBD2 as D (5 bases). Germline CDR1 is MNHEY and CDR2 is SMNVEV (reference sequence). Trimming removed 7 bases from V and 3 bases from J, with 13 bases in between. The CDR3 is made up of 14 amino acids. This CDR3 reads CASTSSEVYNEQFF. The CDR3 region has the DNA TGTGCCAGCACTTCGTCGGAGGTCTACAATGAGCAGTTCTTC.

The V and J genes are TRBV10-1 and TRBJ1-5; a possible D gene is TRBD1 (6 bases). The V and J ends lost 3 bases and 5 bases respectively, with 8 bases between them. Germline assignment: CDR1 WNHNN and CDR2 SYGVQD (reference sequence). This CDR3 spans 13 amino acids. This CDR3 reads CASSDRGHQPQHF. CDR3 coding DNA: TGCGCCAGCAGTGACAGGGGACATCAGCCCCAGCATTTT.

This clone has a handful of counts. This chain connects TRBV30 to TRBJ1-3; D call uncertain. The CDR3 has 15 amino acids. In germline, CDR1 is GTSNPN, CDR2 SVGIG (reference sequence). Here the CDR3 reads CARQPLRGSGNTIYF. The CDR3 nucleotides read TGTGCGCGCCAACCCCTTCGGGGCTCTGGAAACACCATATATTTT.

This clone was detected only a few times. The V gene is TRBV7-9, the J gene TRBJ1-4; 9 positions match TRBD1. The V segment lost 5 bases and the J segment 0 bases; nucleotides outside the gene matches: 10. The CDR3 loop spans 18 amino acids. From germline, CDR1 is SEHNR and CDR2 FQNEAQ (reference sequence). CDR3: CASSRWRGQGTTNEKLFF. The CDR3 DNA sequence: TGTGCCAGCAGCCGTTGGCGGGGACAGGGAACAACTAATGAAAAACTGTTTTTT.

This chain connects TRBV11-2 to TRBJ2-1; D not resolved. The germline V gene has CDR1 SGHAT and CDR2 FQNNGV. The CDR3 totals 15 residues. The ends were cut back, 5 bases at V and 6 bases at J, with 17 bases in the middle. CDR3 DNA: TGTGCCAGCAGCGATGCCCCAGCTTGGCGCAATGAGCAGTTCTTC. Amino acid sequence: CASSDAPAWRNEQFF.

The CDR3 coding sequence is TGCGCCAGCAGTGGACAGGCCCAAGAGACCCAGTACTTC. Amino acid sequence: CASSGQAQETQYF. The chain employs TRBV10-1 and TRBJ2-5, with a possible D match to TRBD1 (6 bases). CDR3 length: 13 amino acids. Germline assignment: CDR1 WNHNN and CDR2 SYGVQD (reference sequence). Trimming pared 4 bases from V and 1 base from J, leaving 7 bases between.

The rearrangement uses TRBV11-2 and TRBJ2-5; 13 nucleotides align to TRBD2. The CDR3 contains 15 residues. Trimming took 3 bases from V and 4 from J; bases not matched to a gene: 2. Germline V gene lookup returns CDR1 SGHAT and CDR2 FQNNGV. Here the CDR3 DNA reads TGTGCCAGCAGCTTGAGGACTAGCGGGGGAGAGACCCAGTACTTC. Residues: CASSLRTSGGETQYF.

This chain joins TRBV7-8 and TRBJ1-5; D uncertain. CDR1 is SGHVS and CDR2 is FQNEAQ in the germline V gene. V lost 0 bases, J lost 5 bases, and 8 bases lay in between. The CDR3 runs to 14 residues. The CDR3 loop is CASSLAREDQPQHF. In DNA form, the CDR3 reads TGTGCCAGCAGCTTAGCAAGGGAGGATCAGCCCCAGCATTTT.

CDR3 protein: CASSLVASTGELFF. The DNA of the CDR3 is TGTGCCAGCAGCTTGGTCGCCAGCACCGGGGAGCTGTTTTTT. The rearrangement joins TRBV5-6 to TRBJ2-2; D remains unclear. V was cut by 0 bases and J by 4 bases, with 7 bases left in between. The germline V gene encodes CDR1 SGHDT and CDR2 YYEEEE. The CDR3 loop spans 14 amino acids.

This clone occurred a few times. The J gene is TRBJ2-4, the V gene TRBV13; 9 bases line up with TRBD1. The V gene's germline CDR1 is PRHDT and CDR2 FYEKMQ (reference sequence). The CDR3 length is 16 residues. Unmatched junction bases numbered 9, after V lost 5 bases and J lost 4 bases. DNA for the CDR3: TGTGCCAGCAGCACCGAGACAGGGGGGCAAAAAAACATTCAGTACTTC. Its protein product is CASSTETGGQKNIQYF.

The chain is built from TRBV5-1 and TRBJ2-7; TRBD1 matches 7 bases. After removal of 3 bases from V and 3 bases from J, the junction contained 3 bases not matched to a gene. The CDR3 extends over 13 amino acids. The germline gives CDR1 SGHRS, CDR2 YFSETQ. The CDR3 bases are TGCGCCAGCAGCTACGGGACAGTCTACGAGCAGTACTTC. It specifies CASSYGTVYEQYF.

This chain connects TRBV28 to TRBJ1-4, with TRBD1 as a possible D gene (6 bases). The V and J ends lost 9 bases and 8 bases respectively, with 13 bases between them. CDR3 length: 12 amino acids. The V gene's germline CDR1 is MDHEN and CDR2 SYDVKM. For the CDR3, the DNA is TGTGCCAGTACAGGGTTGGGGGAAAAACTGTTTTTT. Protein product: CASTGLGEKLFF.

This clone was recorded a few times. The chain couples TRBV14 to TRBJ2-5; TRBD2 agrees at 10 bases. This CDR3 has 15 residues. The germline gives CDR1 SGHDN, CDR2 FVKESK. With V trimmed by 2 bases and J by 4 bases, 4 bases remained unmatched. The CDR3 sequence is CASSQRTSGRETQYF. The DNA of the CDR3 is TGTGCCAGCAGCCAAAGGACTAGCGGTAGAGAGACCCAGTACTTC.

Concerning this clone: Other DNA sequences in this sample translate to the same CDR3. The chain carries TRBV10-1 and TRBJ1-1, with D uncertain. The CDR3 has 13 residues. Germline CDR1 WNHNN, CDR2 SYGVQD (reference sequence). Trimming shortened V by 0 bases and J by 4 bases, and 6 bases separated the two germline ends. The CDR3 bases are TGCGCCAGCAGTGAGTCCGGCTCCACTGAAGCTTTCTTT. It translates to CASSESGSTEAFF.

This clone was observed a single time. The chain combines TRBV6-5 with TRBJ1-1; D possibly corresponds to TRBD1 (6 bases). The CDR3 extends over 14 amino acids. With 8 bases removed from V and 3 bases from J, the gap between germline ends came to 16 bases. Germline CDR1 is MNHEY and CDR2 is SVGAGI. CDR3 in amino acids: CASGSGGLDTEAFF. For the CDR3, the DNA is TGTGCCAGCGGATCTGGGGGGCTGGACACTGAAGCTTTCTTT.

The V call is TRBV5-1, the J call TRBJ2-3; a possible D gene is TRBD1 (5 bases). Trimming took 2 bases from V and 2 from J, leaving 9 bases between them. This CDR3 region has 14 residues. Germline V gene lookup returns CDR1 SGHRS and CDR2 YFSETQ. Here the CDR3 DNA reads TGCGCCAGCAGCTTAGGGGCCCCCACAGATACGCAGTATTTT. Its protein product is CASSLGAPTDTQYF.

This clone was counted only a few times. This chain links TRBV7-2 with TRBJ2-3; the D gene is possibly TRBD1 (5 bases). Germline V gene lookup returns CDR1 SGHTA and CDR2 FQGNSA. The CDR3 length is 15 residues. V was shortened by 5 bases and J by 0 bases, with 12 bases between the two germline ends. CDR3 in amino acids: CASSPSGLSTDTQYF. CDR3 coding DNA: TGTGCCAGCAGCCCTTCAGGGCTCAGCACAGATACGCAGTATTTT.